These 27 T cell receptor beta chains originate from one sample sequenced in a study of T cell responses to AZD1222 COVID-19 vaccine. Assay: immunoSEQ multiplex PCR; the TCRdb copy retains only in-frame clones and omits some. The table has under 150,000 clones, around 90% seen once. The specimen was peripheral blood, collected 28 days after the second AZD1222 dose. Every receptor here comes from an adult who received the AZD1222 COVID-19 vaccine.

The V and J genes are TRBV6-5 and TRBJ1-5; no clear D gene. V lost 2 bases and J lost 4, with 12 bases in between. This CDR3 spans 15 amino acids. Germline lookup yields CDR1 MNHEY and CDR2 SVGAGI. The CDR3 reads CASSYDPFGNQPQHF. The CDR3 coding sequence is TGTGCCAGCAGTTACGATCCGTTCGGGAATCAGCCCCAGCATTTT.

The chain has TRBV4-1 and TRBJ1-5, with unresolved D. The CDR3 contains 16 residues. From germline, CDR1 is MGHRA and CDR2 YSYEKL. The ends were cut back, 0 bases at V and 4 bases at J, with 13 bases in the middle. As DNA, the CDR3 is TGCGCCAGCAGCCAAGATCATAATGAGGGAAATCAGCCCCAGCATTTT. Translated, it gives CASSQDHNEGNQPQHF.

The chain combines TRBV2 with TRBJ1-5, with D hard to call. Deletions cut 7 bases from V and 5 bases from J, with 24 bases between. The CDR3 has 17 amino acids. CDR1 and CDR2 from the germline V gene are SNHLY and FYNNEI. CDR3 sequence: CASTFPREGRLYQPQHF. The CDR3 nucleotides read TGTGCCAGCACCTTCCCGAGGGAGGGTCGTCTTTATCAGCCCCAGCATTTT.

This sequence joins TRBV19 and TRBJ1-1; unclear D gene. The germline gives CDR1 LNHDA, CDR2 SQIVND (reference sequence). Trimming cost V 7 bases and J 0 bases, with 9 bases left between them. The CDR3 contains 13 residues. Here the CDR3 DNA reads TGTGCCAGTAAATCAATCATGAACACTGAAGCTTTCTTT. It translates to CASKSIMNTEAFF.

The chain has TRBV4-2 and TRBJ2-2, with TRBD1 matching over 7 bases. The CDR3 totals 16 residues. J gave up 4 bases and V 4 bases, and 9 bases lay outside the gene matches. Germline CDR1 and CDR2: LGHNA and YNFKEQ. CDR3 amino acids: CASSRDRVQATGELFF. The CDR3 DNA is TGTGCCAGCAGCCGAGACAGGGTACAGGCCACCGGGGAGCTGTTTTTT.

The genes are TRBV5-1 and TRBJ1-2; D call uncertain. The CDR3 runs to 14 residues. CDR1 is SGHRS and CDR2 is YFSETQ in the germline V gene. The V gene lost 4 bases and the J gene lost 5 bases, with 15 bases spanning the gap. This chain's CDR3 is CASSAAGGFYGYTF. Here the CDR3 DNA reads TGCGCCAGCAGCGCGGCAGGTGGATTTTATGGCTACACCTTC.

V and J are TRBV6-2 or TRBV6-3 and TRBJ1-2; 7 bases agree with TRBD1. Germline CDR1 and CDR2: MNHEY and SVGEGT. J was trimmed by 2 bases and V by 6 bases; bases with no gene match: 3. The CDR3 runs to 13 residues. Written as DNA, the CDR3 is TGTGCCAGCAGCCCGACAGGGAACTATGGCTACACCTTC. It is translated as CASSPTGNYGYTF.

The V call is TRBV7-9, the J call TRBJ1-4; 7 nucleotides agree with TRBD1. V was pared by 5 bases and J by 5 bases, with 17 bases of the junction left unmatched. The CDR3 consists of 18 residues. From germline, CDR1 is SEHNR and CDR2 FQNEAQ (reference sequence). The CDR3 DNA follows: TGTGCCAGCAGCCTCAGAGGATCCCCGGGACAGCCGAATGAAAAACTGTTTTTT. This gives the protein CASSLRGSPGQPNEKLFF.

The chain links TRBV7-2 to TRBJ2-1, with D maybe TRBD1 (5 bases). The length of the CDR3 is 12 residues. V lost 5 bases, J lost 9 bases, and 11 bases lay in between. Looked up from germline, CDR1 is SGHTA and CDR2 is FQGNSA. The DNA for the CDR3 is TGTGCCAGCAGCATACAGGTTTCTGAGCAGTTCTTC. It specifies CASSIQVSEQFF.

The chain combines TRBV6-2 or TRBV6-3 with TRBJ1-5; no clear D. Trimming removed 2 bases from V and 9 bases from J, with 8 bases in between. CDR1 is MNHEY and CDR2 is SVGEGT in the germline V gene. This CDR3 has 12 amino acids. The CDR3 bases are TGTGCCAGCAGTTACGCGGGGTCGCCCCAGCATTTT. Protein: CASSYAGSPQHF.

CDR3 nucleotide sequence: TGTGCCAGCAGTTACTCTTCCTACGAGCAGTACTTC. It specifies CASSYSSYEQYF. The chain employs TRBV6-2 or TRBV6-3 and TRBJ2-7; no definite D call. This CDR3 spans 12 amino acids. Germline CDR1 and CDR2: MNHEY and SVGEGT. V lost 0 bases and J lost 1, with 1 base in between.

In nucleotides, the CDR3 is TGTGCCAGCAGCAGAAGCCCCAATGAGCAGTTCTTC. As protein: CASSRSPNEQFF. The rearrangement joins TRBV6-2 or TRBV6-3 to TRBJ2-1; D is ambiguous. V gave up 6 bases and J gave up 6 bases, with 9 bases separating them. The length of the CDR3 is 12 residues. Germline CDR1 is MNHEY and CDR2 is SVGEGT.

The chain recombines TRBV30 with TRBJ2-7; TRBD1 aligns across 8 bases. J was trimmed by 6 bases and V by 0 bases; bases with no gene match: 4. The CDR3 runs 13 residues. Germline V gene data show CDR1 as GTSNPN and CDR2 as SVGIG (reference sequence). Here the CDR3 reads CAWSVRGTGEQYF. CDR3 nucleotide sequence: TGTGCCTGGAGTGTACGGGGGACAGGCGAGCAGTACTTC.

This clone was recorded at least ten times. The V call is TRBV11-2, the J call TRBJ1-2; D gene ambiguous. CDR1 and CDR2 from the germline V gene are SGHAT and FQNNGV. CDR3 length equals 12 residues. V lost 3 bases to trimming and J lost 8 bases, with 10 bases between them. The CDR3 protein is CASSLTSAGYTF. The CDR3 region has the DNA TGTGCCAGCAGCTTGACTTCAGCGGGCTACACCTTC. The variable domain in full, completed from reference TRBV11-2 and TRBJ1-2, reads EAGVAQSPRYKIIEKRQSVAFWCNPISGHATLYWYQQILGQGPKLLIQFQNNGVVDDSQLPKDRFSAERLKGVDSTLKIQPAKLEDSAVYLCASSLTSAGYTFGSGTRLTVV.

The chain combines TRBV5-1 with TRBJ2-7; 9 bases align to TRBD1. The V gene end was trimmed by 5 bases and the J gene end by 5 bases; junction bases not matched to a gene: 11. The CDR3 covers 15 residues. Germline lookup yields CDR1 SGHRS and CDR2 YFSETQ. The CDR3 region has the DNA TGCGCCAGCAGTTTGAGATCCGGGACAGGGAACGAGCAGTACTTC. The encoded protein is CASSLRSGTGNEQYF.

Here the CDR3 DNA reads TGCGCCAGCAGCCAAGATTGGACAGGGAGTTCAATGGGGCTCACAGATACGCAGTATTTT. Translation: CASSQDWTGSSMGLTDTQYF. The chain carries TRBV4-3 and TRBJ2-3; 8 bases are a match to TRBD1. The V gene's germline CDR1 is LGHNA and CDR2 YSLEER. CDR3 size: 20 residues. The junction had 16 bases not matched to a gene; V was cut back by 0 bases and J by 2 bases.

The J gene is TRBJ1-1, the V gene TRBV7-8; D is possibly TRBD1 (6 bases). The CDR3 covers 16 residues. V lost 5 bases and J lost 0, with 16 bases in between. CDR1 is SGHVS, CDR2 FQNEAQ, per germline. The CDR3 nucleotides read TGTGCCAGCAGCACCGTTCCCAGGGGACTGAACACTGAAGCTTTCTTT. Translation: CASSTVPRGLNTEAFF. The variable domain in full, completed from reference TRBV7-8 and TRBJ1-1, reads GAGVSQSPRYKVAKRGQDVALRCDPISGHVSLFWYQQALGQGPEFLTYFQNEAQLDKSGLPSDRFFAERPEGSVSTLKIQRTQQEDSAVYLCASSTVPRGLNTEAFFGQGTRLTVV.

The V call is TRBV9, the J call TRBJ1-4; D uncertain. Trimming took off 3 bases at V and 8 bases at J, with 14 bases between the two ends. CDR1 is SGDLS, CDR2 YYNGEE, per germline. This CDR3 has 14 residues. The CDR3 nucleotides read TGTGCCAGCAGCGATCCGGGATTGGGGGAAAAACTGTTTTTT. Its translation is CASSDPGLGEKLFF. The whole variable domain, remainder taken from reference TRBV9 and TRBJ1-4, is DSGVTQTPKHLITATGQRVTLRCSPRSGDLSVYWYQQSLDQGLQFLIQYYNGEERAKGNILERFSAQQFPDLHSELNLSSLELGDSALYFCASSDPGLGEKLFFGSGTQLSVL.

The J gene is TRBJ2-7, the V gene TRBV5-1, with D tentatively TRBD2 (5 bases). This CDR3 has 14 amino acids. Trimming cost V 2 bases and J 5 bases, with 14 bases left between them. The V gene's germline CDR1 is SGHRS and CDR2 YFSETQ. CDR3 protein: CASSLERSSHEQYF. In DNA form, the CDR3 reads TGCGCCAGCAGCTTAGAGCGGAGCAGCCACGAGCAGTACTTC.

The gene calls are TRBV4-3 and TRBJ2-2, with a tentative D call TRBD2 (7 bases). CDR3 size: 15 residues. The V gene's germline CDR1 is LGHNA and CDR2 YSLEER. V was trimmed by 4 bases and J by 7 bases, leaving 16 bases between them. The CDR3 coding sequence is TGCGCCAGCAGCCGGGACCGCGGGGGCCTCGGGGAGCTGTTTTTT. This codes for CASSRDRGGLGELFF.

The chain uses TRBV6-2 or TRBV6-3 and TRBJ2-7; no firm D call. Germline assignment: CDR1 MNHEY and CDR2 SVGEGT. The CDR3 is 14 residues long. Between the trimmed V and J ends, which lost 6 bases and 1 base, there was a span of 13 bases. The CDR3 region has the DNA TGTGCCAGCAGCCCCCGGGTGCCTTCCTACGAGCAGTACTTC. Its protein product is CASSPRVPSYEQYF.

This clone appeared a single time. The CDR3 bases are TGTGCCAGCAGCCGATTGGGACAGGTCCAAGAGACCCAGTACTTC. This codes for CASSRLGQVQETQYF. This chain uses TRBV13 with TRBJ2-5, with 8 bases matching TRBD1. Looked up from germline, CDR1 is PRHDT and CDR2 is FYEKMQ (reference sequence). V trimming: 5 bases; J trimming: 1 base; junction bases outside the gene matches: 6. CDR3 length: 15 residues. The whole variable domain, remainder taken from reference TRBV13 and TRBJ2-5, is AAGVIQSPRHLIKEKRETATLKCYPIPRHDTVYWYQQGPGQDPQFLISFYEKMQSDKGSIPDRFSAQQFSDYHSELNMSSLELGDSALYFCASSRLGQVQETQYFGPGTRLLVL.

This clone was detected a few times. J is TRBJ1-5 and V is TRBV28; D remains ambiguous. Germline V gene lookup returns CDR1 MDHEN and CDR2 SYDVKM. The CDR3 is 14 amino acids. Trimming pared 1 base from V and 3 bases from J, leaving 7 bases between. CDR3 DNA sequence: TGTGCCAGCAGTTTATTGGGGTTCAATCAGCCCCAGCATTTT. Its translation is CASSLLGFNQPQHF.

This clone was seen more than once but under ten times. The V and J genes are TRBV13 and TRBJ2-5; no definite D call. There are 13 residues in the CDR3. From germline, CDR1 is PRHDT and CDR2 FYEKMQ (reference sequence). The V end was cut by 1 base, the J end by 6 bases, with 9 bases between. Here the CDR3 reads CASSLVGMQTQYF. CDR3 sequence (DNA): TGTGCCAGCAGCTTAGTGGGGATGCAGACCCAGTACTTC.

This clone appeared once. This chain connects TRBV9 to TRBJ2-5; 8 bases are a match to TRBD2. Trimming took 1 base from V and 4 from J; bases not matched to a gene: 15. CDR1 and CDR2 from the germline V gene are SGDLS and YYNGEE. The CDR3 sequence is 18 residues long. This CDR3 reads CASSVSARRSGGGETQYF. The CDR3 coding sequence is TGTGCCAGCAGCGTATCGGCCAGGAGAAGCGGGGGAGGAGAGACCCAGTACTTC.

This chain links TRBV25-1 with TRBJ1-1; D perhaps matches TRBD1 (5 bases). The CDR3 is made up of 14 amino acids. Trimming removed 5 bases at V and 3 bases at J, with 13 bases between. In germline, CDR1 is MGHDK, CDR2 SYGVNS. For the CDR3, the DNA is TGTGCCAGCAGTAGGTCGGGGCGAGACACTGAAGCTTTCTTT. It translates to CASSRSGRDTEAFF.

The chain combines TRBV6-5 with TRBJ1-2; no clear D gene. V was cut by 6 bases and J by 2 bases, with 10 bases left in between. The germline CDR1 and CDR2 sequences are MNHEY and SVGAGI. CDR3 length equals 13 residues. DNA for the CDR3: TGTGCCAGCAGCCCAAAGATGAACTATGGCTACACCTTC. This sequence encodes CASSPKMNYGYTF.